This T cell receptor beta chain was sequenced during a study of shared clonotypes between healthy human individuals. The wider study: CD8 memory received one plate per donor, CD8 naive two, CD4 memory three and CD4 naive three.

This clone has just one count. Method: immunoSEQ multiplex PCR; TCRdb's copy keeps in-frame clones and lacks some. The sample contains hundreds of thousands of clones, about 96% of which appear only once. Terminally differentiated effector memory CD45RA+ cells were excluded by CCR7 positive selection of CD45RO-negative cells. Input material: naive CD8+ T cells sorted from blood. This TCR was recovered from a woman between 25 and 40 years old in good health.

CDR3 nucleotide sequence: TGTGCCAGCAGCCCCGGGCCCTACTCCTACGAGCAGTACTTC. It is translated as CASSPGPYSYEQYF. The chain uses TRBV11-2 and TRBJ2-7; D gene unclear. This CDR3 is built from 14 residues. V lost 5 bases and J lost 0, with 11 bases in between. CDR1 and CDR2 from the germline V gene are SGHAT and FQNNGV. The complete variable domain, with remaining parts taken from reference TRBV11-2 and TRBJ2-7, reads EAGVAQSPRYKIIEKRQSVAFWCNPISGHATLYWYQQILGQGPKLLIQFQNNGVVDDSQLPKDRFSAERLKGVDSTLKIQPAKLEDSAVYLCASSPGPYSYEQYFGPGTRLTVT.